A single sample gave rise to the 30 T cell receptor beta chains below, sequenced in a study of T cells in women clearing cervical HPV infection. Repertoires were generated with immunoSEQ multiplex PCR, while TCRdb's copy carries only in-frame clones and drops some. This specimen shows 23,000 or so clones; the ten leading clones hold roughly 2.7%. Sample: blood buffy coat. The receptors were sampled from a woman between 18 and 70 years old with a cervical HPV16 infection that either progressed to CIN3+ or cleared (not recorded which).

With respect to this clone: The read terminates 3 residues before the CDR3 end, so the remaining end is supplied by the germline J gene. The gene calls are TRBV11-2 and TRBJ2-4; D possibly uses TRBD1 or TRBD2 (5 bases each). Germline-derived CDR1 and CDR2 are SGHAT and FQNNGV. This CDR3 comprises 14 residues. Partial CDR3 DNA: TGTGCCAGCAGCTCCCCAGGGAGACGAGAGACT. Its translation: CASSSPGRRET. The whole CDR3 sequence reads CASSSPGRRETQYF. The variable domain in full, with the rest retrieved from reference TRBV11-2 and TRBJ2-4, is EAGVAQSPRYKIIEKRQSVAFWCNPISGHATLYWYQQILGQGPKLLIQFQNNGVVDDSQLPKDRFSAERLKGVDSTLKIQPAKLEDSAVYLCASSSPGRRETQYFGAGTRLSVL.

Comment on this clone: Coverage ceases 3 residues before the CDR3 finishes, and the germline J gene fills in the end. V gene TRBV7-3 combines with J gene TRBJ2-1, with TRBD2 as a possible D gene (7 bases). The CDR3 runs 14 residues. V shed 2 bases and J shed 5 bases, with 10 bases lying between them. CDR1 and CDR2 (germline): SGHTA, FQGTGA. CDR3 residues: CASSLSGGHNEQFF. The CDR3 DNA, read in part, is TGTGCCAGCAGCTTATCCGGGGGGCACAATGAG.

This clone ranks as medium-sized in terms of frequency. The CDR3 end is not reached by the read, which stops 3 residues before it; the germline J gene fills it in. The chain has TRBV6-2 or TRBV6-3 and TRBJ2-3, with unresolved D. V was trimmed by 5 bases and J by 4 bases, leaving 7 bases between them. The CDR3 length is 12 residues. Germline V CDR1 and CDR2: MNHEY, SVGEGT. Here the CDR3 reads CASSPTADTQYF. The sequenced part of the CDR3 DNA is TGTGCCAGCAGTCCGACTGCAGATACG.

This clone is deemed medium-sized by its frequency. CDR3 loop: CASSISGTAPRGHIQYF. The covered CDR3 bases are TGTGCCAGTAGTATAAGTGGGACAGCGCCCCGGGGGCACATT. The rearrangement links TRBV19 to TRBJ2-4, with D perhaps TRBD1 (7 bases). The read comes to an end 3 residues before the CDR3 does, leaving the germline J gene to fill in the end. Trimming stripped 2 bases from V and 8 bases from J, with 22 bases between. Germline V gene data show CDR1 as LNHDA and CDR2 as SQIVND (reference sequence). The CDR3 is 17 amino acids.

Comments on this clone: With the read ending 3 residues before the CDR3 end, the germline J gene is used to fill in that end. The chain uses TRBV10-2 and TRBJ2-7, with D tentatively TRBD1 or TRBD2 (5 bases each). V shed 8 bases and J shed 0 bases, with 11 bases lying between them. CDR1 and CDR2 from the germline V gene are WSHSY and SAAADI. The length of the CDR3 is 13 residues. CDR3 sequence reads: CASGSGSSYEQYF. The part of the CDR3 DNA that was read is TGCGCCAGCGGGTCAGGGAGCTCCTACGAG.

Note on this clone: The read is 3 residues too short to cover the CDR3 end, so that end is filled in from the germline J gene. The chain links TRBV7-9 to TRBJ2-2; the D gene is possibly TRBD2 (6 bases). The CDR3 is 14 residues long. The germline CDR1 and CDR2 sequences are SEHNR and FQNEAQ (reference sequence). The germline V and J ends were trimmed by 4 bases and 4 bases, with 10 bases remaining between them. CDR3 DNA (partial): TGTGCCAGCAGCTCGGGACTTCGCACCGGGGAG. Its protein product is CASSSGLRTGE. The complete CDR3 sequence is CASSSGLRTGELFF.

To note about this clone: The read falls 3 residues short of the CDR3 end, and the missing part is taken from the germline J gene. The chain joins TRBV29-1 to TRBJ2-2, with 7 positions matching TRBD2. The germline CDR1 and CDR2 sequences are SQVTM and ANQGSEA. This CDR3 region has 15 residues. The V gene end was trimmed by 3 bases and the J gene end by 3 bases; junction bases not matched to a gene: 7. CDR3 DNA (partial): TGCAGCGTTGAGAAGGCGGGAGTGGACACCGGGGAG. It codes for CSVEKAGVDTGE. The complete CDR3 protein is CSVEKAGVDTGELFF.

To note about this clone: The read ends 3 residues shy of where the CDR3 ends; the end is completed using the germline J gene. V gene TRBV20-1 combines with J gene TRBJ1-6; D remains ambiguous. This CDR3 contains 13 residues. Germline-derived CDR1 and CDR2 are DFQATT and SNEGSKA (reference sequence). Trimming stripped 4 bases from V and 0 bases from J, with 4 bases between. The covered CDR3 bases are TGCAGTGCTACCAGCTCCTATAATTCACCC. Translation: CSATSSYNSP. The entire CDR3 sequence reads CSATSSYNSPLHF.

In regard to this clone: From the germline J gene comes the end of the CDR3, since the read stops 3 residues before it. This chain uses TRBV5-1 with TRBJ2-1; D may be TRBD2 (5 bases). Germline-derived CDR1 and CDR2 are SGHRS and YFSETQ. The CDR3 has 14 residues. Trimming stripped 3 bases from V and 5 bases from J, with 12 bases between. CDR3 sequence: CASSWDSVHNEQFF. The part of the CDR3 DNA that was read is TGCGCCAGCAGCTGGGATAGCGTACACAATGAG.

By frequency, this clone is medium-sized. The read finishes 3 residues shy of the CDR3 end, and the germline J gene is used to complete it. The V call is TRBV5-1, the J call TRBJ2-2, with 7 positions matching TRBD2. Trimming cost V 0 bases and J 8 bases; bases outside gene matches: 1. From germline, CDR1 is SGHRS and CDR2 YFSETQ. This CDR3 is built from 13 residues. The CDR3 spells CASSLELAGELFF. CDR3 DNA, as far as it was read: TGCGCCAGCAGCTTGGAACTAGCGGGGGAG. Using reference TRBV5-1 and TRBJ2-2 for the parts outside the CDR3, the full variable domain is KAGVTQTPRYLIKTRGQQVTLSCSPISGHRSVSWYQQTPGQGLQFLFEYFSETQRNKGNFPGRFSGRQFSNSRSEMNVSTLELGDSALYLCASSLELAGELFFGEGSRLTVL.

To note about this clone: Read data end 3 residues before the CDR3 end; the end is taken from the germline J gene. This rearrangement joins TRBV5-1 to TRBJ1-2; TRBD1 might be the D (6 bases). This CDR3 comprises 14 residues. Trimming took off 2 bases at V and 3 bases at J, with 11 bases between the two ends. Germline V gives CDR1 SGHRS, CDR2 YFSETQ. The CDR3 spells CASSFWGRDYGYTF. The covered CDR3 bases are TGCGCCAGCAGCTTTTGGGGGCGCGACTATGGC.

On this clone itself: The read ends 3 residues shy of where the CDR3 ends; the end is completed using the germline J gene. This chain uses TRBV6-2 or TRBV6-3 with TRBJ2-3; 9 bases fit TRBD2. CDR1 and CDR2 (germline): MNHEY, SVGEGT. The CDR3 totals 16 residues. The CDR3: CASFGLAGAVLETQYF. CDR3 bases read: TGTGCCAGCTTTGGATTAGCGGGAGCCGTCCTGGAGACG.

In the case of this clone: The read terminates 3 residues ahead of where the CDR3 ends, so the germline J gene completes it. V gene TRBV29-1 combines with J gene TRBJ2-2; D is tentatively TRBD1 or TRBD2 (6 bases each). The CDR3 length is 16 residues. CDR1 SQVTM and CDR2 ANQGSEA come from the germline V gene. CDR3 sequence: CSVGGRGGYGANVLFF. CDR3 DNA (partial): TGCAGCGTTGGAGGCAGGGGAGGATATGGGGCCAACGTG.

A word on this clone: The observed sequence ends 3 residues before the CDR3 terminus, with the missing tail filled in from the germline J gene. The chain joins TRBV9 to TRBJ2-1; a possible D gene is TRBD2 (5 bases). Trimming cost V 3 bases and J 1 base, with 14 bases left between them. This CDR3 spans 16 amino acids. Per the germline V gene, CDR1 is SGDLS and CDR2 is YYNGEE. CDR3 amino acids: CASSGLSGESYNEQFF. The DNA read from the CDR3 is TGTGCCAGCAGCGGACTAAGCGGAGAATCCTACAATGAG.

Concerning this clone: Read sequence stops 3 residues before the CDR3 end, and the germline J gene provides the missing end. This rearrangement joins TRBV11-3 to TRBJ2-4; 7 bases line up with TRBD1. Looked up from germline, CDR1 is SGHNT and CDR2 is YENEEA. CDR3 length: 15 residues. The CDR3 spells CASSLGTATQETQYF. The CDR3 bases that were read are TGTGCCAGCAGCCTAGGGACAGCCACTCAAGAGACT.

In the case of this clone: The read ends 3 residues early relative to the CDR3; the germline J gene fills the gap. V and J are TRBV20-1 and TRBJ2-7, with TRBD2 identical over 8 bases. The length of the CDR3 is 15 residues. V was clipped by 0 bases and J by 0 bases; unmatched bases: 4. Germline CDR1 reads DFQATT; CDR2 reads SNEGSKA (reference sequence). CDR3 sequence: CSARDSGIGSYEQYF. The CDR3 DNA, read in part, is TGCAGTGCTAGAGATAGCGGGATCGGCTCCTACGAG.

A remark on this clone: Read data end 3 residues before the CDR3 end; the end is taken from the germline J gene. The rearrangement links TRBV7-3 to TRBJ1-2, with 7 nucleotides matching TRBD1. The CDR3 contains 13 residues. Germline assignment: CDR1 SGHTA and CDR2 FQGTGA. V was pared by 2 bases and J by 4 bases, with 1 base of the junction left unmatched. CDR3 in amino acids: CASSLGQVYGYTF. The covered CDR3 bases are TGTGCCAGCAGCTTAGGACAGGTCTATGGC.

As for this clone: The observed sequence ends 3 residues before the CDR3 terminus, with the missing tail filled in from the germline J gene. The V gene is TRBV5-5, the J gene TRBJ2-2, with a tentative D call TRBD2 (6 bases). This CDR3 is built from 13 residues. Looked up from germline, CDR1 is SGHKS and CDR2 is YYEKEE (reference sequence). The CDR3 region is CASTSSYNSPLFF. The DNA read from the CDR3 is TGTGCCAGTACTAGCTCCTATAATTCACCG.

A word on this clone: The read stops 3 residues short of the end of the CDR3; the missing end is completed from the germline J gene. The chain joins TRBV28 to TRBJ1-4; maybe TRBD1 (5 bases). Germline CDR1 is MDHEN and CDR2 is SYDVKM. V lost 3 bases and J lost 6, with 11 bases in between. CDR3 length equals 14 residues. The sequenced CDR3 bases are TGTGCCAGCAGTTTTACTTCGGGGGATGAAAAA. This encodes CASSFTSGDEK. The complete CDR3 sequence is CASSFTSGDEKLFF.

Details on this clone: The sequence runs out 3 residues before the end of the CDR3; the remainder is reconstructed from the germline J gene. The chain has TRBV5-6 and TRBJ2-5; weak D call: TRBD1 (5 bases). The CDR3 length is 15 residues. Deletions cut 3 bases from V and 1 base from J, with 13 bases between. Germline-derived CDR1 and CDR2 are SGHDT and YYEEEE. The CDR3 reads CASSYVWGSQETQYF. The sequenced CDR3 bases are TGTGCCAGCAGCTATGTCTGGGGCTCCCAAGAGACC.

A word on this clone: The observed sequence ends 3 residues before the CDR3 terminus, with the missing tail filled in from the germline J gene. V and J are TRBV7-9 and TRBJ2-7; possible D gene TRBD2, 6 bases. CDR1 is SEHNR, CDR2 FQNEAQ, per germline (reference sequence). This CDR3 has 15 residues. Trimming left V 5 bases short and J 2 bases short, with 16 bases between. CDR3 bases read: TGTGCCAGCAGCCCACGAAGCGGGCCCACCTACGAG. This codes for CASSPRSGPTYE. The whole CDR3 region reads CASSPRSGPTYEQYF.

For this clone: The CDR3 end is not reached by the read, which stops 3 residues before it; the germline J gene fills it in. V usage is TRBV2 and J usage is TRBJ1-2, with a possible D match to TRBD1 (5 bases). The CDR3 loop spans 14 amino acids. Germline lookup yields CDR1 SNHLY and CDR2 FYNNEI. The CDR3: CASSWQGGTYDYTF. Partial CDR3 DNA: TGTGCCAGCAGTTGGCAGGGAGGCACCTACGAC. The complete variable domain, with remaining parts taken from reference TRBV2 and TRBJ1-2, reads EPEVTQTPSHQVTQMGQEVILRCVPISNHLYFYWYRQILGQKVEFLVSFYNNEISEKSEIFDDQFSVERPDGSNFTLKIRSTKLEDSAMYFCASSWQGGTYDYTFGSGTRLTVV.

With regard to this clone: The observed sequence ends 3 residues before the CDR3 terminus, with the missing tail filled in from the germline J gene. V and J are TRBV11-1 and TRBJ2-7, with D perhaps TRBD1 (5 bases). Trimming stripped 7 bases from V and 3 bases from J, with 19 bases between. Germline V gene lookup returns CDR1 SGHAT and CDR2 FQDESV (reference sequence). The CDR3 is made up of 15 amino acids. The CDR3 DNA, read in part, is TGTGCCAGCACCCATAGGGGCGCGCCCGTCTACGAG. Its protein product is CASTHRGAPVYE. The entire CDR3 is CASTHRGAPVYEQYF.

Comment on this clone: The read ends 3 residues shy of where the CDR3 ends; the end is completed using the germline J gene. The chain has TRBV7-2 and TRBJ1-2; no firm D call. CDR1 and CDR2 from the germline V gene are SGHTA and FQGNSA. The CDR3 is made up of 15 amino acids. The part of the CDR3 DNA that was read is TGTGCCAGCAGCTTAACGTCTAGCGGGAGCTACGAC. Residues: CASSLTSSGSYD. The whole CDR3 protein is CASSLTSSGSYDYTF.

A word on this clone: The read ends 3 residues early relative to the CDR3; the germline J gene fills the gap. The chain employs TRBV18 and TRBJ2-7; possible D gene TRBD1, 5 bases. The V gene lost 5 bases and the J gene lost 0 bases, with 8 bases spanning the gap. CDR1 is KGHSH, CDR2 LQKENI, per germline. The CDR3 is 13 residues long. CDR3 loop: CASSGASSYEQYF. The CDR3 DNA, read in part, is TGTGCCAGCTCAGGGGCCTCCTCCTACGAG. The variable domain in full, with the rest retrieved from reference TRBV18 and TRBJ2-7, is NAGVMQNPRHLVRRRGQEARLRCSPMKGHSHVYWYRQLPEEGLKFMVYLQKENIIDESGMPKERFSAEFPKEGPSILRIQQVVRGDSAAYFCASSGASSYEQYFGPGTRLTVT.

On this clone itself: The CDR3 extends 3 residues past the end of the read, so its final part is completed from the germline J gene. The chain joins TRBV18 to TRBJ2-7; the match to TRBD1 covers 7 bases. After removal of 3 bases from V and 6 bases from J, the junction contained 5 bases not matched to a gene. This CDR3 region has 13 residues. From germline, CDR1 is KGHSH and CDR2 LQKENI. The CDR3 sequence is CASSPPGGFEQYF. The sequenced part of the CDR3 DNA is TGTGCCAGCTCACCTCCAGGGGGTTTCGAG.

A note on this clone: With the read ending 3 residues before the CDR3 end, the germline J gene is used to fill in that end. The gene calls are TRBV19 and TRBJ1-2; 10 bases map to TRBD1. The J segment lost 2 bases and the V segment lost 5 bases, leaving 5 bases of the junction unmatched. The CDR3 has 15 amino acids. Germline V CDR1 and CDR2: LNHDA, SQIVND (reference sequence). The sequenced CDR3 bases are TGTGCCAGTAGTCCGGGACAGGGGCTGAACTATGGC. Translated: CASSPGQGLNYG. The CDR3 in full is CASSPGQGLNYGYTF.

Worth noting for this clone: From the germline J gene comes the end of the CDR3, since the read stops 3 residues before it. V is TRBV2 and J is TRBJ1-5; D is perhaps TRBD1 (5 bases). The CDR3 covers 15 residues. The germline gives CDR1 SNHLY, CDR2 FYNNEI. Trimming shortened V by 2 bases and J by 2 bases, and 10 bases separated the two germline ends. The CDR3 DNA, read in part, is TGTGCCAGCAGTGAATGGGGGGGAGGCAATCAGCCC. This gives the protein CASSEWGGGNQP. The whole CDR3 sequence is CASSEWGGGNQPQHF.

Of note for this clone: The read gets to within 3 residues of the CDR3 end, and the germline J gene fills in the rest. This chain links TRBV19 with TRBJ1-2; D is uncertain. The CDR3 spans 14 residues. The germline V gene encodes CDR1 LNHDA and CDR2 SQIVND (reference sequence). The CDR3: CASSIGGTKYDYTF. CDR3 DNA (partial): TGTGCCAGTAGTATAGGTGGCACAAAATACGAC.

Turning to this clone: From the germline J gene comes the end of the CDR3, since the read stops 3 residues before it. The chain employs TRBV30 and TRBJ1-1, with D possibly being TRBD1 (5 bases). This CDR3 spans 11 amino acids. Trimming took off 4 bases at V and 7 bases at J, with 10 bases between the two ends. Germline V CDR1 and CDR2: GTSNPN, SVGIG (reference sequence). The part of the CDR3 DNA that was read is TGTGCCTGGACCACGACAGATGAA. This gives the protein CAWTTTDE. The whole CDR3 protein reads CAWTTTDEAFF.